This entry lists 9 T cell receptor beta chains sequenced from one sample in a study of blood T cell repertoires in COVID-19. This table comes from immunoSEQ multiplex PCR, and its TCRdb copy is limited to in-frame clones, with some not included. The sample shows more than 40,000 clones, more than 75% of them seen only once. Sequencing was performed on peripheral blood. These receptors all stem from a man between 50 and 59 years old with active COVID-19.

The CDR3 spells CASSRELTQETQYF. The CDR3 bases are TGTGCCAGCTCCCGGGAGCTAACCCAAGAGACCCAGTACTTC. The genes are TRBV19 and TRBJ2-5, with D possibly TRBD2 on 6 matching bases. CDR1 is LNHDA and CDR2 is SQIVND in the germline V gene (reference sequence). The CDR3 is made up of 14 amino acids. The V gene lost 9 bases and the J gene lost 1 base, with 15 bases spanning the gap. Combining the CDR3 with reference TRBV19 and TRBJ2-5 gives the whole variable domain DGGITQSPKYLFRKEGQNVTLSCEQNLNHDAMYWYRQDPGQGLRLIYYSQIVNDFQKGDIAEGYSVSREKKESFPLTVTSAQKNPTAFYLCASSRELTQETQYFGPGTRLLVL.

V gene TRBV12-5 combines with J gene TRBJ2-2; D may be TRBD2 (6 bases). Trimming pared 1 base from V and 13 bases from J, leaving 7 bases between. Germline V lookup: CDR1 LGHNT, CDR2 FRNRAP. The CDR3 spans 11 residues. The CDR3 nucleotides read TGTGCTAGTGGTTTGGGGGGACTGCTGTTTTTT. It is translated as CASGLGGLLFF.

The V call is TRBV9, the J call TRBJ2-5, with D perhaps matching TRBD1 (6 bases). The CDR3 is 15 amino acids. V shed 4 bases and J shed 1 base, with 14 bases lying between them. The germline CDR1 and CDR2 sequences are SGDLS and YYNGEE. The CDR3 sequence is CASSSRQALQETQYF. CDR3 sequence (DNA): TGTGCCAGCAGCTCCCGACAGGCTCTCCAAGAGACCCAGTACTTC.

This clone was seen only a few times. The rearrangement joins TRBV3-1 (or the pseudogene TRBV3-2) to TRBJ2-3, with 8 bases identical to TRBD2. The CDR3 sequence is 14 residues long. J lost 7 bases, V lost 2 bases, and 5 bases had no gene match. Looked up from germline, CDR1 is LGHDT and CDR2 is YNNKEL (reference sequence). The CDR3 coding sequence is TGTGCCAGCAGCCAAAATCGGGGGGGAAATACGCAGTATTTT. Translating it yields CASSQNRGGNTQYF.

This chain uses TRBV29-1 with TRBJ2-1; TRBD1 matches at 8 bases. This CDR3 has 13 residues. With 4 bases clipped from V and 5 bases from J, the junction kept 4 bases outside the gene matches. The germline gives CDR1 SQVTM, CDR2 ANQGSEA. The CDR3 sequence: CSVGQGPDNEQFF. Written as DNA, the CDR3 is TGCAGCGTTGGACAGGGGCCAGACAATGAGCAGTTCTTC.

On this clone itself: The junction departs from the called germline gene at one end, perhaps through a read error. The chain links TRBV7-9 to TRBJ1-1; D perhaps matches TRBD1 (5 bases). The length of the CDR3 is 14 residues. CDR1 is SEHNR, CDR2 FQNEAQ, per germline (reference sequence). The CDR3 region is CASRFDSLNTEAFF. CDR3 sequence (DNA): TGTGCCAGCCGCTTCGACAGCCTGAACACTGAAGCTTTCTTT.

V and J are TRBV7-9 and TRBJ2-2, with 13 bases identical to TRBD2. The CDR3 totals 16 residues. Unmatched junction bases numbered 1, after V lost 5 bases and J lost 1 base. In germline, CDR1 is SEHNR, CDR2 FQNEAQ (reference sequence). This CDR3 is CASSGLAGENTGELFF. The CDR3, as DNA: TGTGCCAGCAGCGGACTAGCGGGAGAGAACACCGGGGAGCTGTTTTTT.

The V gene is TRBV5-1, the J gene TRBJ2-1; perhaps TRBD2 as D (5 bases). The CDR3 is 15 residues long. Germline CDR1 reads SGHRS; CDR2 reads YFSETQ. V dropped 0 bases and J dropped 4 bases, with 11 bases sitting between them. CDR3 amino acids: CASSLEADNYNEQFF. The CDR3 nucleotides are TGCGCCAGCAGCTTGGAAGCGGATAATTACAATGAGCAGTTCTTC.

The count of this clone is one. The chain joins TRBV10-3 to TRBJ1-4; D ambiguous. V dropped 6 bases and J dropped 4 bases, with 9 bases sitting between them. This CDR3 is built from 13 residues. From germline, CDR1 is ENHRY and CDR2 SYGVKD. The CDR3 loop reads CAIRPDYNEKLFF. Written as DNA, the CDR3 is TGTGCCATCAGGCCAGACTATAATGAAAAACTGTTTTTT.